This T cell receptor (beta chain) stems from a study of siplizumab effects on memory and regulatory T cells. As concerns this clone: The antigen is unknown.

Sequencing was performed with immunoSEQ multiplex PCR; in TCRdb, only in-frame clones are kept and a portion is missing. The sample includes around 77,000 clones, about 90% of them seen just once. The study's findings and limits: Of the proliferating CD4+ or CD8+ clones, roughly 80-96% lacked a naive or memory phenotype that could be assigned.

CDR3 length equals 16 residues. Germline V lookup: CDR1 MGHRA, CDR2 YSYEKL. V dropped 3 bases and J dropped 7; count of bases not matched to a gene: 9. This chain connects TRBV4-1 to TRBJ1-6, with 7 bases aligning to TRBD1. The source is a human donor in good health. Sequenced sample: CD8+ T cells sorted from blood. This chain's CDR3 is CASSQFPGTANSPLHF. For the CDR3, the DNA is TGCGCCAGCAGCCAGTTTCCCGGGACAGCAAATTCACCCCTCCACTTT.